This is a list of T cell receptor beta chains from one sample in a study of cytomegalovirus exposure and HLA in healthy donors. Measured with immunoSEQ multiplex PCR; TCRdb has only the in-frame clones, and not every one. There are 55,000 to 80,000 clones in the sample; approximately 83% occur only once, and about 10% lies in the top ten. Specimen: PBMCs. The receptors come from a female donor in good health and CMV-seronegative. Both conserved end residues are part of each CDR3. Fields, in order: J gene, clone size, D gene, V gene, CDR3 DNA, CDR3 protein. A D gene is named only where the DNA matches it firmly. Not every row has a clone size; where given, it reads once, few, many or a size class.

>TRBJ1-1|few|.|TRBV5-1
TGCGCCAGCAGCTTGGCGGGGGGCTACACTGAAGCTTTCTTT
CASSLAGGYTEAFF
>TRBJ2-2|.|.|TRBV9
TGTGCCAGCAGCCCCTTTTCAGGGGGGAGCACCGGGGAGCTGTTTTTT
CASSPFSGGSTGELFF
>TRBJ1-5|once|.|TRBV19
TGTGCCAGTAGTCCCCAGGGAAGAAGCAATCAGCCCCAGCATTTT
CASSPQGRSNQPQHF
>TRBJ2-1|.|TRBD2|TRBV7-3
TGTGCCAGCAGCTTAGCGGCGGGGGGGCCCAATGAGCAGTTCTTC
CASSLAAGGPNEQFF
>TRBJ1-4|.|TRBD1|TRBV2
TGTGCCAGCAGAGATAACAGGGGGCAAAATGAAAAACTGTTTTTT
CASRDNRGQNEKLFF
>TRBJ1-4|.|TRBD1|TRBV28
TGTGCCAGCAGTTTAAAGGACAGGGTCCGGGAAAAACTGTTTTTT
CASSLKDRVREKLFF
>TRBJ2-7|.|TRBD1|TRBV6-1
TGTGCCAGCAGTGAAAGACCCGGGACAGGGTACTACGAGCAGTACTTC
CASSERPGTGYYEQYF
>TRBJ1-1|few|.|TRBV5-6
TGTGCCAGCAGAAAACAGGGGAACACTGAAGCTTTCTTT
CASRKQGNTEAFF
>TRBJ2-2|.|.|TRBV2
TGTGCCAGCAGTGAACAGGCAGGGTTTTGGGAGCTGTTTTTT
CASSEQAGFWELFF
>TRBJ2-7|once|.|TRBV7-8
TGTGCCAGCAGGAGGGTAGCGGCGGCATACGAGCAGTACTTC
CASRRVAAAYEQYF
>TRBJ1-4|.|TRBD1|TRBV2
TGTGCCAGTTCACAGGGGATTGAAAAACTGTTTTTT
CASSQGIEKLFF
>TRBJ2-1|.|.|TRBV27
TGTGCCAGCAGTTTAGAGAGGCCCGCCGCCAGTTCCTACAATGAGCAGTTCTTC
CASSLERPAASSYNEQFF
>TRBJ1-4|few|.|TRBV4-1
TGCGCCAGCAGCCAATTTGCGAGGGAAAAACTGTTTTTT
CASSQFAREKLFF
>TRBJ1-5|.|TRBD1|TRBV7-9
TGTGCCAGCAGCTCCGACAGGGTCCGGAATCAGCCCCAGCATTTT
CASSSDRVRNQPQHF
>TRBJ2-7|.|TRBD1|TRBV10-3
TGTGCCATCTCTCCAGGGGGAAACTACGAGCAGTACTTC
CAISPGGNYEQYF
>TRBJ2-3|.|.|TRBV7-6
TGTGCCAGCAGCTTAGCAGGGGGGGCAGATACGCAGTATTTT
CASSLAGGADTQYF
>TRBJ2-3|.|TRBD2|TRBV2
TGTGCCAGTAAGCGGGACGGCACAGATACGCAGTATTTT
CASKRDGTDTQYF
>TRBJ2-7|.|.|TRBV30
TGTGCCTGGAGTCGGGGGATGCTATACGAGCAGTACTTC
CAWSRGMLYEQYF
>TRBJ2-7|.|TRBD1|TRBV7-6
TGTGCCAGCAGCTTAGGCCAGGGGGCCTACGAGCAGTACTTC
CASSLGQGAYEQYF
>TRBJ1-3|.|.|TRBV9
TGTGCCAGCAGCGACACAGGATACTCTGGAAACACCATATATTTT
CASSDTGYSGNTIYF
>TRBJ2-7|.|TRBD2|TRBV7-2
TGTGCCAGCAGCTTACCGGGACTAGCGAACGAGCAGTACTTC
CASSLPGLANEQYF
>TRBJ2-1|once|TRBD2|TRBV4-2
TGTGCCAGCAGCTCCCGGACTAGCGGGAACAATGAGCAGTTCTTC
CASSSRTSGNNEQFF
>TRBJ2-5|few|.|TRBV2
TGTGCCAGCAGCCCCATGGGGGCCCAAGAGACCCAGTACTTC
CASSPMGAQETQYF
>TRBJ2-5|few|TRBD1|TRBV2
TGTGCCAGCAGGGGGGACAGGAAACAAGAGACCCAGTACTTC
CASRGDRKQETQYF
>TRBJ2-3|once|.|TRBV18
TGTGCCAGCTCACCTCCGGACAGTCCCACTAGCACAGATACGCAGTATTTT
CASSPPDSPTSTDTQYF
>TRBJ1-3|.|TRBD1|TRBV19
TGTGCCTCAGGACAGGGGGTTAGAGGAAACACCATATATTTT
CASGQGVRGNTIYF
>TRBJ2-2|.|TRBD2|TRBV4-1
TGCGCCAGCAGCCAAAAGGCTTTGGCGGGGGGGCTAACCGGGGAGCTGTTTTTT
CASSQKALAGGLTGELFF
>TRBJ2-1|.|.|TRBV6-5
TGTGCCAGCACCCAAGGGGCTGAGCAGTTCTTC
CASTQGAEQFF
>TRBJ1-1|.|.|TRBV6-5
TGTGCCAGCAGTTACTCGCCGGGACACAACACTGAAGCTTTCTTT
CASSYSPGHNTEAFF
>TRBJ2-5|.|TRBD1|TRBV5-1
TGCGCCAGCAGCTTGCAGGGGGCGGGAGAGACCCAGTACTTC
CASSLQGAGETQYF
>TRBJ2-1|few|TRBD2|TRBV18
TGTGCCAGCTCACCAAGGCAAGCGGGGGGGCCGAATGAGCAGTTCTTC
CASSPRQAGGPNEQFF
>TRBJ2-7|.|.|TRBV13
TGTGCCAGCAGCTTCCCGAGCTCCTACGAGCAGTACTTC
CASSFPSSYEQYF
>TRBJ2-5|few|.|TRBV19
TGTGCCAGTAGTACACAGGGCTGGGGAGAGACCCAGTACTTC
CASSTQGWGETQYF
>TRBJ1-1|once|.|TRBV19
TGTGCCAGTACAGGGTTGACTGAAGCTTTCTTT
CASTGLTEAFF
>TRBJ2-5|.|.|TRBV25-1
TGTGCCAGCAGTGAATTTAGAGCAGGAGGAGAGACCCAGTACTTC
CASSEFRAGGETQYF
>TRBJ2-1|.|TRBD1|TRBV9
TGTGCCAGCAGCGCCACACACACCGGGACAGGGGGTTACAATGAGCAGTTCTTC
CASSATHTGTGGYNEQFF
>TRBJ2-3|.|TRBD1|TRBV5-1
TGCGCCAGCAGCTTGGCCCCCCGGGACAGAACTAGCACAGATACGCAGTATTTT
CASSLAPRDRTSTDTQYF
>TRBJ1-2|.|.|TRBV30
TGTGCCTGGAGTGTAGGCAGGGGAACGAACTATGGCTACACCTTC
CAWSVGRGTNYGYTF
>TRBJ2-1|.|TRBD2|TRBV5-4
TGTGCCAGCAGCTTGGTGAAGCGGGAGAGGGACGATGAGCAGTTCTTC
CASSLVKRERDDEQFF
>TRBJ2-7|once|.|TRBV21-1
TGTGCCAGCAGCAAAAGGGGGACTGGAATTAGCGGGGTCTACGAGCAGTACTTC
CASSKRGTGISGVYEQYF
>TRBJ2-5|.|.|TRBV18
TGTGCCAGCTCACCCGGACAGGGAGGGGGCGTGGGTCAAGAGACCCAGTACTTC
CASSPGQGGGVGQETQYF
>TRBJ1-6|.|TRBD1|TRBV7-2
TGTGCCAGCAGCGTACAGGGGACCCACTATAATTCACCCCTCCACTTT
CASSVQGTHYNSPLHF
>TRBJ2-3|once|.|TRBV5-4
TGTGCCAGCAGCCTTACTCCTGGTACGCAGTATTTT
CASSLTPGTQYF
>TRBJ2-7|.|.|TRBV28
TGTGCCAGCAGTTTACCCGCGATCGACGAGCAGTACTTC
CASSLPAIDEQYF
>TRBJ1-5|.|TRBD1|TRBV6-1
TGTGCCAGCACCCGACAGGGGACCGGTCAGCCCCAGCATTTT
CASTRQGTGQPQHF
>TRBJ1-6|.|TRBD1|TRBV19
TGTGCCAGTAGTCCGCCGGGACAGGAGACTTCACCCCTCCACTTT
CASSPPGQETSPLHF
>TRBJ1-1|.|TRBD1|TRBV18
TGTGCCAGCTCAGGGGGAAGGGGACAGGCAAACACTGAAGCTTTCTTT
CASSGGRGQANTEAFF
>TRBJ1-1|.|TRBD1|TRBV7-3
TGTGCCAGCAGCTTGACGACAGGGTCCACTGAAGCTTTCTTT
CASSLTTGSTEAFF
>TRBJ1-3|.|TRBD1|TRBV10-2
TGCGCCAGCCTCCGGGACAGGGGGCGCGAAGGAAACACCATATATTTT
CASLRDRGREGNTIYF
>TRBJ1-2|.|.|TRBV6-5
TGTGCCAGCAGTCAAACACCTTACTATGGCTACACCTTC
CASSQTPYYGYTF
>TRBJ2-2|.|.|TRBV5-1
TGCGCCAGCAGCTTACAGGGTGGAGAAGTCGGGGAGCTGTTTTTT
CASSLQGGEVGELFF
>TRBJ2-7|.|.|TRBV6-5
TGTGCCAGCAGTTACGGGGCTCTAAGCTCCTACGAGCAGTACTTC
CASSYGALSSYEQYF
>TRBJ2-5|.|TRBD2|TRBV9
TGTGCCAGCAGCGTAGGGACTAGCGGGAGAAGAGAGACCCAGTACTTC
CASSVGTSGRRETQYF